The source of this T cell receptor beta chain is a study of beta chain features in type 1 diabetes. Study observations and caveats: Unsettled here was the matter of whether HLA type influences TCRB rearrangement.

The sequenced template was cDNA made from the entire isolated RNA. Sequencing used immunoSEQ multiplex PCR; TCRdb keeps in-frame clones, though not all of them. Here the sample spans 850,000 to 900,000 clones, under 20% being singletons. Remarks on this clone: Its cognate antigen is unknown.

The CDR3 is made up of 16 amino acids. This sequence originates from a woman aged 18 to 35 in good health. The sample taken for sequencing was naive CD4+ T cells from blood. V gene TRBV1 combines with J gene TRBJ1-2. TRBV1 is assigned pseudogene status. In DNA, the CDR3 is TGCACCAGCAGCCAAGATCTCGGGGGATCCTTCTATGGCTACACCTTC. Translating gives CTSSQDLGGSFYGYTF.